Here is one TCR beta chain with its context. As yet, its antigen is unknown. The data stem from a study of cytomegalovirus exposure and HLA in healthy donors. Findings of the study overall: Previous analysis showed most TCR beta V segments were productive about 87% or about 30% of the time. The later analysis indicated that the majority of CMV-associated TCR beta chains appeared HLA-restricted.

A multiplex PCR was run with 60 Vbeta primers and 13 Jbeta primers. Sequencing used immunoSEQ multiplex PCR; TCRdb keeps in-frame clones, though not all of them. The table records around 150,000 clones, 60% to 80% of them present only once. The ends were cut back, 0 bases at V and 4 bases at J, with 4 bases in the middle. This CDR3 contains 12 residues. The germline V gene has CDR1 SGHDT and CDR2 YYEEEE. This receptor was taken from a woman aged 50 to 60 in good health and CMV-seronegative. Sequencing was carried out using PBMCs. This chain uses TRBV5-6 with TRBJ1-2; D is unresolved. CDR3 DNA sequence: TGTGCCAGCAGCTTGGACACCTATGGCTACACCTTC. Its translation is CASSLDTYGYTF.